This T cell receptor (beta chain) came from a study of blood T cell repertoires in COVID-19. Study as a whole: The United States, Italy and Spain provided the acute and convalescent COVID-19 samples. T cells, B-cell-depleted T cells, or PBMCs supplied cDNA or gDNA.

This clone was seen once. As originally analysed: Using reference gene primer amplification, nucleated cell counts were estimated. This table comes from immunoSEQ multiplex PCR, and its TCRdb copy is limited to in-frame clones, with some not included. V, J and clone size are those of that table, while D and trimming were read from the DNA. The sample shows 25,000 to 40,000 clones, around 93% of them seen only once. CDR3 length: 13 amino acids. The trim removed 4 bases at V and 2 bases at J, leaving 2 bases unmatched. Germline V gene data show CDR1 as SQVTM and CDR2 as ANQGSEA. The TCR originated in a human donor in a cohort sampled during active COVID-19. Sequencing input: peripheral blood. V is TRBV29-1 and J is TRBJ2-3; 8 bases map to TRBD2. The DNA of the CDR3 is TGCAGCGTTGGCGGGAGGCCCACAGATACGCAGTATTTT. It yields the protein CSVGGRPTDTQYF.